A single sample gave rise to the 11 T cell receptor beta chains below, sequenced in a study of blood T cell repertoires in COVID-19. The data were produced by immunoSEQ multiplex PCR, yet TCRdb's version contains in-frame clones alone and is incomplete. The sample lists 130,000 or so clones; more than 75% were seen once. The sequenced sample was peripheral blood. These receptor sequences come from a man aged 55 to 70 with acute or convalescent COVID-19.

This chain links TRBV7-9 with TRBJ2-1; 11 bases map to TRBD2. The germline CDR1 and CDR2 sequences are SEHNR and FQNEAQ (reference sequence). Trimming cost V 5 bases and J 6 bases; bases outside gene matches: 6. This CDR3 has 15 amino acids. The CDR3 spells CASSRLAGGPNEQFF. The CDR3 bases are TGTGCCAGCAGCCGGCTAGCGGGAGGCCCCAATGAGCAGTTCTTC.

The V call is TRBV2, the J call TRBJ1-2; 7 nucleotides line up with TRBD1. In germline, CDR1 is SNHLY, CDR2 FYNNEI. The CDR3 totals 13 residues. V lost 3 bases to trimming and J lost 8 bases; unmatched junction nucleotides: 6. Written as DNA, the CDR3 is TGTGCCAGCAGTGAGGAGGGGGCGAGGGGCTACACCTTC. Protein: CASSEEGARGYTF.

The chain carries TRBV5-6 and TRBJ1-1; 7 nucleotides line up with TRBD1. The trim removed 4 bases at V and 4 bases at J, leaving 13 bases unmatched. CDR1 SGHDT and CDR2 YYEEEE come from the germline V gene. This CDR3 comprises 16 residues. This CDR3 is CASSLSRGSVRTEAFF. CDR3 coding DNA: TGTGCCAGCAGCCTCAGCAGGGGGAGCGTGCGCACTGAAGCTTTCTTT.

In this sample, this clone turned up once. The chain couples TRBV6-5 to TRBJ1-4; 8 bases are a match to TRBD1. The CDR3 runs to 13 residues. In germline, CDR1 is MNHEY, CDR2 SVGAGI. V lost 8 bases to trimming and J lost 8 bases; unmatched junction nucleotides: 7. CDR3 region: CASGDRGSEKLFF. The CDR3 nucleotides read TGTGCCAGCGGAGACAGGGGATCCGAAAAACTGTTTTTT.

CDR3 protein: CATSAVSGTGAPDTQYF. The CDR3, as DNA: TGTGCCACCAGTGCGGTTTCCGGGACAGGGGCGCCAGATACGCAGTATTTT. The genes are TRBV24-1 and TRBJ2-3, with 10 bases that match TRBD1. The V segment lost 5 bases and the J segment 4 bases; nucleotides outside the gene matches: 11. The CDR3 contains 17 residues. Germline CDR1 and CDR2: KGHDR and SFDVKD.

The chain has TRBV28 and TRBJ2-7, with 10 bases that match TRBD1. Germline assignment: CDR1 MDHEN and CDR2 SYDVKM. The CDR3 covers 15 residues. The V gene end was trimmed by 1 base and the J gene end by 2 bases; junction bases not matched to a gene: 2. The CDR3 protein is CASSLFGTGAYEQYF. CDR3 coding DNA: TGTGCCAGCAGTTTATTCGGGACAGGGGCCTACGAGCAGTACTTC.

This clone was found a few times. The J gene is TRBJ2-1, the V gene TRBV27; 8 bases line up with TRBD2. The CDR3 is 15 residues long. Germline assignment: CDR1 MNHEY and CDR2 SMNVEV (reference sequence). Unmatched junction bases numbered 7, after V lost 3 bases and J lost 6 bases. CDR3 nucleotides: TGTGCCAGCAGTTTCTTGAGCGGGAGACTCAATGAGCAGTTCTTC. It encodes CASSFLSGRLNEQFF.

This clone was picked up a small number of times. This chain links TRBV12-3 or TRBV12-4 with TRBJ1-3; D remains ambiguous. V lost 7 bases, J lost 3 bases, and 10 bases lay in between. This CDR3 is built from 13 residues. The DNA of the CDR3 is TGTGCCAGCACTCGCCCGGTTGGAAACACCATATATTTT. Protein: CASTRPVGNTIYF.

This chain uses TRBV6-5 with TRBJ2-2; D perhaps matches TRBD2 (7 bases). V lost 4 bases and J lost 7, with 13 bases in between. The germline CDR1 and CDR2 sequences are MNHEY and SVGAGI. The CDR3 covers 14 residues. The CDR3 DNA sequence: TGTGCCAGCAGTTCTACGGGGGGCATCGGGGAGCTGTTTTTT. Encoded protein: CASSSTGGIGELFF.

V and J are TRBV7-9 and TRBJ1-3, with a weak D call TRBD1 (5 bases). V was pared by 4 bases and J by 0 bases, with 7 bases between. The CDR3 extends over 14 amino acids. The V gene's germline CDR1 is SEHNR and CDR2 FQNEAQ (reference sequence). In DNA form, the CDR3 reads TGTGCCAGCAGCTCGGGGGACTCTGGAAACACCATATATTTT. It encodes CASSSGDSGNTIYF.

The genes are TRBV11-3 and TRBJ2-1; D is perhaps TRBD2 (6 bases). Trimming removed 5 bases from V and 11 bases from J, with 16 bases in between. This CDR3 spans 13 amino acids. Per germline, CDR1 SGHNT and CDR2 YENEEA. The CDR3 protein is CASSPSRAGKQFF. The CDR3, as DNA: TGTGCCAGCAGCCCATCTCGAGCGGGTAAGCAGTTCTTC. Full variable domain (remainder filled in from reference TRBV11-3 and TRBJ2-1): EAGVVQSPRYKIIEKKQPVAFWCNPISGHNTLYWYLQNLGQGPELLIRYENEEAVDDSQLPKDRFSAERLKGVDSTLKIQPAELGDSAVYLCASSPSRAGKQFFGPGTRLTVL.